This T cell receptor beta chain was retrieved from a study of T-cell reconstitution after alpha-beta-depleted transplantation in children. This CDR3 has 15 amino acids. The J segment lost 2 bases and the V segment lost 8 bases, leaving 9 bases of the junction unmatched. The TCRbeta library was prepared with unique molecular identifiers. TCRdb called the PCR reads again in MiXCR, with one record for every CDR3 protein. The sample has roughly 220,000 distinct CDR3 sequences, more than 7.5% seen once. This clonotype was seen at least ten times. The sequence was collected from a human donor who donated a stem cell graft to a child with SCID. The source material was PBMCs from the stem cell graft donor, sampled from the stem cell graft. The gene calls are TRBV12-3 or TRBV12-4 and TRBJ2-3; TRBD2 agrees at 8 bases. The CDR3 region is CASAAGGHLTDTQYF. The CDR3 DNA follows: TGTGCCAGCGCCGCGGGGGGTCATCTCACAGATACGCAGTATTTT.